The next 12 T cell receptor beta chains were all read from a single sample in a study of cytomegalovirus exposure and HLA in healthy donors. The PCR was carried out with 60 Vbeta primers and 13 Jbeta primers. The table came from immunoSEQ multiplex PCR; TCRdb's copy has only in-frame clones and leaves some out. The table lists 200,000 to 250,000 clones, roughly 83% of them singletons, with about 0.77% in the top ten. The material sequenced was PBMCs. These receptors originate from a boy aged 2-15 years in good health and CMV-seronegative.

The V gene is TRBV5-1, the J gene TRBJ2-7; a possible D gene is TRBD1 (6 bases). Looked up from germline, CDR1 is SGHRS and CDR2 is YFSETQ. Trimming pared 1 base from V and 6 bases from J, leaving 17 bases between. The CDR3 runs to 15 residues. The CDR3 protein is CASSLIGGSPLEQYF. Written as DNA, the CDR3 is TGCGCCAGCAGCTTGATTGGGGGCTCCCCCCTCGAGCAGTACTTC.

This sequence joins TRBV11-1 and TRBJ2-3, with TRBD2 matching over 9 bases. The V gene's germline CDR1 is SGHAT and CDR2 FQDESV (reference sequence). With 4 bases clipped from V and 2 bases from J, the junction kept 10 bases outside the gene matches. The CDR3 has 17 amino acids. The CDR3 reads CASSSYETSGVTDTQYF. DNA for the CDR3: TGTGCCAGCAGCTCATACGAGACTAGCGGAGTCACAGATACGCAGTATTTT.

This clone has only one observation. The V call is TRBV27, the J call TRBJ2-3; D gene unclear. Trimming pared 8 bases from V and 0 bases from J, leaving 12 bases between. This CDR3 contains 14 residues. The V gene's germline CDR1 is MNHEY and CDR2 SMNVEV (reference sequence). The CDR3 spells CASSTAVSTDTQYF. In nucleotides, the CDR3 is TGTGCCAGCTCTACCGCGGTTAGCACAGATACGCAGTATTTT.

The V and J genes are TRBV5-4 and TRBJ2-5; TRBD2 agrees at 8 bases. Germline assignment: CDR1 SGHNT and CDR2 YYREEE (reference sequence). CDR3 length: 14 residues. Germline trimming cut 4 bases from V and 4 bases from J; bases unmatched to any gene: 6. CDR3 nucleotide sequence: TGTGCCAGCAGCCTTAACCGGGGGGGAGAGACCCAGTACTTC. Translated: CASSLNRGGETQYF.

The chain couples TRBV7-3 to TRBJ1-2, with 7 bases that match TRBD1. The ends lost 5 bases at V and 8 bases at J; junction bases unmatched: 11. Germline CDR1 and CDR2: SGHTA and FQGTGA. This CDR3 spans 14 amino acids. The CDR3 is CASSRTGDLVGYTF. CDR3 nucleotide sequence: TGTGCCAGCAGCCGTACAGGGGACCTGGTCGGCTACACCTTC.

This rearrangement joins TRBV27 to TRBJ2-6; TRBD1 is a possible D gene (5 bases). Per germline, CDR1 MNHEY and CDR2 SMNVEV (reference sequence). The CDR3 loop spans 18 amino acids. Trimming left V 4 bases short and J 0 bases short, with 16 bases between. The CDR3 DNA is TGTGCCAGCAGTTCCCTCTCGACAGATCTCTCTGGGGCCAACGTCCTGACTTTC. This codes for CASSSLSTDLSGANVLTF.

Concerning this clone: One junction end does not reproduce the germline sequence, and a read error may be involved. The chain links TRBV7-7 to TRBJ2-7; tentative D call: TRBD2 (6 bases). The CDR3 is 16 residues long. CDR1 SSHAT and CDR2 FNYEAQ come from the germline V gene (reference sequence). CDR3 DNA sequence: TGTGCTAGCAGCTTAGAGGAGGGGCGGTCGGACTACGAGCAGTACTTC. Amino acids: CASSLEEGRSDYEQYF.

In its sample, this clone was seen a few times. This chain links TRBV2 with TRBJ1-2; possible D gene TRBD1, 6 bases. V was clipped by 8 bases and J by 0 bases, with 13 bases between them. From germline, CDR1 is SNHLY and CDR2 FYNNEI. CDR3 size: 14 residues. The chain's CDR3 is CASRNGQTNYGYTF. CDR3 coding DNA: TGTGCCAGCCGAAACGGACAGACTAACTATGGCTACACCTTC.

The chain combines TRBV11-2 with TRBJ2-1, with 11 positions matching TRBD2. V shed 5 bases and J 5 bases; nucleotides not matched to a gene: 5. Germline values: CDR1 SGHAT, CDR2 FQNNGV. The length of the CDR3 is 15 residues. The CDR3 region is CASSPRLAGHNEQFF. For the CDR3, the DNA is TGTGCCAGCAGCCCGAGACTAGCGGGACACAATGAGCAGTTCTTC.

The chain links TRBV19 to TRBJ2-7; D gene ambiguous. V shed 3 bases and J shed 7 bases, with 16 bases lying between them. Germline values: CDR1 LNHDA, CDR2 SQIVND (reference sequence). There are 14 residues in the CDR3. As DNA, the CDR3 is TGTGCCAGTAGTATCGACTGGGTTGGTGGGGAGCAGTACTTC. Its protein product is CASSIDWVGGEQYF. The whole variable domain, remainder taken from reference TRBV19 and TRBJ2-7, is DGGITQSPKYLFRKEGQNVTLSCEQNLNHDAMYWYRQDPGQGLRLIYYSQIVNDFQKGDIAEGYSVSREKKESFPLTVTSAQKNPTAFYLCASSIDWVGGEQYFGPGTRLTVT.

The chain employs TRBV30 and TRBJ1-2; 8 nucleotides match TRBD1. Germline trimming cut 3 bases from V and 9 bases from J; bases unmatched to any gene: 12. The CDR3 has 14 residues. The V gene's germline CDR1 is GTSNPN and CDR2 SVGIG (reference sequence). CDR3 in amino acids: CAWSSETGVSSYTF. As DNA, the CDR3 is TGTGCCTGGAGCTCAGAGACAGGGGTGAGCAGCTACACCTTC.

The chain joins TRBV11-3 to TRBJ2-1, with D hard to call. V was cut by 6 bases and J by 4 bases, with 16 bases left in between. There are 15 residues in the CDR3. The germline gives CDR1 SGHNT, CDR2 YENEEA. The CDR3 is CASSIDGRQYNEQFF. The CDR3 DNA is TGTGCCAGCAGTATCGATGGCCGTCAATACAATGAGCAGTTCTTC.